This T cell receptor (beta chain) appears in the sequencing data of a study of T cell responses to AZD1222 COVID-19 vaccine. Background on the study: Second-dose intervals near 4 or 12 weeks were combined.

Clones were sequenced by immunoSEQ multiplex PCR, and TCRdb holds only the in-frame ones, with some missing. Here the sample spans 95,000 to 150,000 clones, roughly 90% being singletons. Turning to this clone: Its antigen is not identified.

The CDR3 is 14 residues long. Trimming stripped 3 bases from V and 5 bases from J, with 11 bases between. Germline CDR1 and CDR2: LNHDA and SQIVND (reference sequence). Study-wide results and caveats: Receipt of two AZD1222 doses was followed by a rise in Spike-specific TCR breadth and depth. Vaccine-associated CD4 TCRs ranged over spike, dominating at 160-218 and 743-854.

The chain combines TRBV19 with TRBJ1-5; no definite D call. The receptor's source is an adult in good health. The specimen comprised peripheral blood, sampled on day 0 of AZD1222 vaccination. In DNA, the CDR3 is TGTGCCAGTAGTATGGCACAACTCTATCAGCCCCAGCATTTT. Its protein is CASSMAQLYQPQHF.